This TCR beta chain comes out of a study of blood T cell repertoires in COVID-19. The CDR3 length is 15 residues. V was pared by 6 bases and J by 7 bases, with 19 bases between. In germline, CDR1 is SGHRS, CDR2 YFSETQ. The assay was immunoSEQ multiplex PCR, and TCRdb's table has in-frame clones only and misses some. The data hold about 120,000 clones, with roughly 80% observed a single time. The chain carries TRBV5-1 and TRBJ2-2, with D maybe TRBD1 (6 bases). This sequence was found in a human donor in a cohort sampled during active COVID-19. Specimen: peripheral blood. CDR3 protein: CASKQEQGRGGELFF. The DNA for the CDR3 is TGCGCCAGCAAACAGGAACAGGGTAGAGGCGGGGAGCTGTTTTTT.